This TCR beta chain is drawn from a study of CD8 T cells in ankylosing spondylitis. Overall study findings and caveats: In reactive arthritis synovial fluid and blood, some motif variants had been reported before. Clones tied to disease were said to be significantly enriched in matched ankylosing spondylitis synovial fluid.

This clonotype was seen only a few times. Its antigen is still unknown. MiXCR, applied by TCRdb to the 5' RACE reads, yields one record per CDR3 protein. The sample consists of 300,000 to 350,000 distinct CDR3 sequences, around 20% of them appearing once. The CDR3 length is 16 residues. Germline V gene lookup returns CDR1 MNHEY and CDR2 SVGEGT. V shed 5 bases, J shed 8 bases, and the junction held 6 bases outside the gene matches. The TCR was taken from a female donor with ankylosing spondylitis or in good health (not recorded which). V gene TRBV6-2 or TRBV6-3 combines with J gene TRBJ2-1, with 16 bases fitting TRBD2. The sequenced sample consisted of blood, either unsorted or a sorted T cell fraction (not recorded which). The CDR3 DNA follows: TGTGCCAGCAGTCAGGGACTAGCGGGAGGGAGAGATGAGCAGTTCTTC. Protein product: CASSQGLAGGRDEQFF.